A selection of T cell receptor beta chains follows, all from one sample in a study of cytomegalovirus exposure and HLA in healthy donors. Clones were read by immunoSEQ multiplex PCR, and TCRdb kept only the in-frame ones, dropping some. Seen here are around 200,000 clones, roughly 84% observed once, and the top ten hold 2.5% to 3%. Sequenced input: PBMCs. These receptors were obtained from a woman between 18 and 30 years old in good health and CMV-seropositive. The CDR3 runs from the conserved cysteine through the conserved F or W. A D gene is named only where the DNA matches it firmly. Clone size is not always given. Where it is, it says once, few, many or a class for expanded clones.

J | length | V | size | D | CDR3 | DNA
TRBJ1-4 | 15 | TRBV19 | . | . | CASSPGRGSSEKLFF | TGTGCCAGTAGTCCGGGGAGGGGAAGCAGTGAAAAACTGTTTTTT
TRBJ2-5 | 17 | TRBV6-1 | . | TRBD2 | CASSGVTSGGLLETQYF | TGTGCCAGCAGTGGGGTGACTAGCGGGGGACTTTTAGAGACCCAGTACTTC
TRBJ1-5 | 15 | TRBV6-5 | few | TRBD1 | CARSRGRESNQPQHF | TGTGCCAGGTCCAGGGGGCGAGAAAGCAATCAGCCCCAGCATTTT
TRBJ2-5 | 14 | TRBV14 | . | TRBD2 | CASSQSGGRETQYF | TGTGCCAGCAGCCAAAGCGGGGGCCGCGAGACCCAGTACTTC
TRBJ2-7 | 14 | TRBV5-6 | . | . | CASSLEDSDYEQYF | TGTGCCAGCAGCTTGGAAGATAGCGACTACGAGCAGTACTTC
TRBJ1-4 | 13 | TRBV19 | . | . | CASRTDTNEKLFF | TGTGCCAGTAGGACAGATACTAATGAAAAACTGTTTTTT
TRBJ1-1 | 15 | TRBV13 | . | . | CASSFLGGRYTEAFF | TGTGCCAGCAGCTTCCTTGGGGGCAGGTACACTGAAGCTTTCTTT
TRBJ2-4 | 14 | TRBV7-2 | . | TRBD2 | CASSLETSENIQYF | TGTGCCAGCAGCTTAGAAACTAGCGAAAACATTCAGTACTTC
TRBJ2-3 | 17 | TRBV14 | . | TRBD2 | CASSQVGSGGATDTQYF | TGTGCCAGCAGCCAAGTCGGTAGCGGGGGGGCAACAGATACGCAGTATTTT
TRBJ1-2 | 14 | TRBV5-1 | once | TRBD1 | CASSKTGGDYGYTF | TGCGCCAGCAGCAAAACAGGGGGGGACTATGGCTACACCTTC
TRBJ1-1 | 12 | TRBV29-1 | . | TRBD1 | CSYGQGGTEAFF | TGCAGCTACGGACAGGGTGGCACTGAAGCTTTCTTT
TRBJ2-1 | 13 | TRBV11-3 | . | . | CASSLTRDNEQFF | TGTGCCAGCAGCCTTACCCGGGACAATGAGCAGTTCTTC
TRBJ2-5 | 15 | TRBV27 | . | . | CASSLSIEDQETQYF | TGTGCCAGCAGTTTAAGCATAGAGGACCAAGAGACCCAGTACTTC
TRBJ1-3 | 14 | TRBV7-9 | few | . | CASSPGQQLNTIYF | TGTGCCAGCAGCCCCGGACAGCAGTTAAACACCATATATTTT
TRBJ1-5 | 14 | TRBV6-1 | . | . | CASRPRQVNQPQHF | TGTGCCAGCAGACCGAGACAGGTTAATCAGCCCCAGCATTTT
TRBJ1-3 | 17 | TRBV19 | . | TRBD1 | CASLNPGQGQSGNTIYF | TGTGCCAGCCTGAATCCAGGACAGGGACAATCTGGAAACACCATATATTTT
TRBJ1-5 | 16 | TRBV6-1 | . | . | CASSEIWDTRGQPQHF | TGTGCCAGCAGTGAGATATGGGACACCCGGGGTCAGCCCCAGCATTTT
TRBJ1-6 | 16 | TRBV27 | . | . | CASSFGRGSYNSPLHF | TGTGCCAGCAGTTTCGGTCGGGGTTCCTATAATTCACCCCTCCACTTT
TRBJ1-2 | 11 | TRBV2 | . | . | CASKIGYGYTF | TGTGCCAGCAAGATCGGGTATGGCTACACCTTC
TRBJ2-1 | 16 | TRBV7-9 | . | TRBD2 | CASSRRLAGERNEQFF | TGTGCCAGCAGCCGAAGACTAGCGGGGGAAAGGAATGAGCAGTTCTTC
TRBJ2-5 | 11 | TRBV2 | . | . | CASSRGETQYF | TGTGCCAGCTCACGAGGGGAGACCCAGTACTTC
TRBJ1-5 | 16 | TRBV19 | once | TRBD1 | CASRAPGQGDNQPQHF | TGTGCCAGTAGGGCTCCGGGACAGGGGGACAATCAGCCCCAGCATTTT
TRBJ1-6 | 15 | TRBV5-1 | few | TRBD1 | CASSLRTGGEAPLHF | TGCGCCAGCAGCCTTCGCACAGGGGGCGAGGCACCCCTCCACTTT
TRBJ2-5 | 15 | TRBV2 | . | . | CASRGRPGRRETQYF | TGTGCCAGCAGGGGAAGACCAGGGAGGAGAGAGACCCAGTACTTC
TRBJ1-1 | 14 | TRBV15 | . | . | CATSIQIMNTEAFF | TGTGCCACCAGCATACAGATCATGAACACTGAAGCTTTCTTT
TRBJ1-1 | 14 | TRBV27 | . | . | CASSPREYNTEAFF | TGTGCCAGCAGTCCGCGGGAGTATAACACTGAAGCTTTCTTT
TRBJ1-1 | 15 | TRBV15 | once | . | CATSRPVGGDTEAFF | TGTGCCACCAGCAGGCCCGTGGGGGGGGATACTGAAGCTTTCTTT
TRBJ2-5 | 14 | TRBV5-1 | once | . | CASSTGLLQETQYF | TGCGCCAGCAGCACGGGACTGCTACAAGAGACCCAGTACTTC
TRBJ2-6 | 16 | TRBV9 | . | . | CASSVAGTSGANVLTF | TGTGCCAGCAGCGTAGCTGGGACTTCTGGGGCCAACGTCCTGACTTTC
TRBJ1-5 | 13 | TRBV27 | . | . | CASRSAGNQPQHF | TGTGCCAGCAGGTCCGCGGGGAATCAGCCCCAGCATTTT
TRBJ1-5 | 13 | TRBV18 | . | . | CASSPGLNQPQHF | TGTGCCAGCTCACCAGGCCTTAACCAGCCCCAGCATTTT
TRBJ2-3 | 15 | TRBV7-9 | . | TRBD1 | CASSSRDRGADTQYF | TGTGCCAGCAGCTCCCGGGACAGGGGGGCAGATACGCAGTATTTT
TRBJ1-1 | 14 | TRBV9 | . | TRBD1 | CASSVKTGDTEAFF | TGTGCCAGCAGCGTCAAGACAGGGGACACTGAAGCTTTCTTT